This is a list of T cell receptor beta chains from one sample in a study of control samples from healthy donors and cancer patients. Only in-frame clones appear in the TCRdb table, and some are missing; sequencing was by immunoSEQ multiplex PCR. The table lists about 39,000 clones, less than 90% of them singletons. The specimen sequenced was blood. Receptor source: a man aged 55-75 years in good health. The CDR3 runs from the conserved cysteine through the conserved F or W. The D gene is left open where the match is weak. The size of a clone is reported for some rows only, either as once, few or many, or as a class for expanded clones.

V gene	clone size	J gene	CDR3 length	D gene	CDR3 DNA	CDR3 protein
TRBV7-9	-	TRBJ2-6	15	-	TGTGCCAGCAGCTTAAGGAGCTCTGGGGCCAACGTCCTGACTTTC	CASSLRSSGANVLTF
TRBV24-1	-	TRBJ1-1	12	-	TGTGCCACCAGTGATGGGGTCACTGAAGCTTTCTTT	CATSDGVTEAFF
TRBV2	-	TRBJ2-2	14	-	TGTGCCAGCAGCGGTAGGACGAACACCGGGGAGCTGTTTTTT	CASSGRTNTGELFF
TRBV6-2/TRBV6-3	-	TRBJ1-1	15	TRBD1	TGTGCCAGCAGTACCCATAACAGGGGCTCCACTGAAGCTTTCTTT	CASSTHNRGSTEAFF
TRBV6-2/TRBV6-3	-	TRBJ1-5	14	-	TGTGCCAGCAGTTACGTCAGGAGCAATCAGCCCCAGCATTTT	CASSYVRSNQPQHF
TRBV5-1	few	TRBJ2-1	15	-	TGCGCCAGCAGCTTGGACGGCAGGGCTTACAATGAGCAGTTCTTC	CASSLDGRAYNEQFF
TRBV5-1	-	TRBJ2-1	16	TRBD1	TGCGCCAGCAGCTTGGAAGTGCAGGGGGCGAACGGTGAGCAGTTCTTC	CASSLEVQGANGEQFF
TRBV20-1	-	TRBJ2-1	10	-	TGCAGTGCTCACCCCAATGAGCAGTTCTTC	CSAHPNEQFF
TRBV28	once	TRBJ1-1	15	TRBD1	TGTGCCAGCAGTCCCACAGACAGGGCAAACACTGAAGCTTTCTTT	CASSPTDRANTEAFF
TRBV28	-	TRBJ1-1	12	-	TGTGCCAGCAGGACCCTTGAATCGGAAGCTTTCTTT	CASRTLESEAFF
TRBV5-6	-	TRBJ1-2	15	-	TGTGCCAGCAGCTTGTTGGGGGAGGCAAACTATGGCTACACCTTC	CASSLLGEANYGYTF
TRBV14	-	TRBJ2-7	20	-	TGTGCCAGCAGCCAAGATCGGGCCAGATTTGGATTAGAGGAAAGGAACGAGCAGTACTTC	CASSQDRARFGLEERNEQYF
TRBV6-1	-	TRBJ1-5	15	TRBD1	TGTGCCAGCAGTGAGGGGACAGGGCCCGGTCAGCCCCAGCATTTT	CASSEGTGPGQPQHF
TRBV7-2	-	TRBJ2-1	17	-	TGTGCCAGCAGCTTAAGAAGCTTTATTAGCTCCTACAATGAGCAGTTCTTC	CASSLRSFISSYNEQFF
TRBV7-6	few	TRBJ2-7	14	-	TGTGCCAGCAGCTCCCAGGGTCTCGTCTACGAGCAGTACTTC	CASSSQGLVYEQYF
TRBV2	-	TRBJ1-6	11	-	TGTGCCAGCAGTGGGAGATCACCCCTCCACTTT	CASSGRSPLHF
TRBV5-6	-	TRBJ1-1	15	-	TGTGCCAGCAGCTTGTACGGGAGGATGAACACTGAAGCTTTCTTT	CASSLYGRMNTEAFF
TRBV29-1	-	TRBJ2-1	15	-	TGCAGCGTAATAGGACAGAGACGGGTGAAGGGTGAGCAGTTCTTC	CSVIGQRRVKGEQFF
TRBV7-2	-	TRBJ1-2	14	-	TGTGCCAGCAGCTTATCGGTAGCTAACTATGGCTACACCTTC	CASSLSVANYGYTF
TRBV6-6	-	TRBJ1-1	12	-	TGTGCCAGCAGCCAAGCGAGCACTGAAGCTTTCTTT	CASSQASTEAFF
TRBV5-4	once	TRBJ2-7	15	TRBD2	TGTGCCAGCAGCTTTAAGCGGGGGGGCCTTTACGAGCAGTACTTC	CASSFKRGGLYEQYF
TRBV6-2/TRBV6-3	-	TRBJ1-5	14	-	TGTGCCAGCAGTTACTCGGGGAGTGGGCAGCCCCAGCATTTT	CASSYSGSGQPQHF
TRBV7-7	-	TRBJ2-5	16	-	TGTGCTAGCAGCTTAGCGCAAGGGACACGCCAAGAGACCCAGTACTTC	CASSLAQGTRQETQYF
TRBV12-3/TRBV12-4	-	TRBJ1-6	13	TRBD1	TGTGCCAGCAGTGTGGCAGGGGGTTCACCCCTCCACTTT	CASSVAGGSPLHF
TRBV3-1/TRBV3-2	-	TRBJ1-4	17	TRBD1	TGTGCCAGCAGCCGAGTCCCACTCGGAGGGGGCCTTGGCCACCTGTTTTTT	CASSRVPLGGGLGHLFF
TRBV6-5	-	TRBJ1-2	12	TRBD1	TGTGCCAGCAGTCGACAGGGGAATGGCTACACCTTC	CASSRQGNGYTF
TRBV28	-	TRBJ2-5	14	-	TGTGCCAGCAGTTCCCTGCAGGGGTTGGAGACCCAGTACTTC	CASSSLQGLETQYF
TRBV2	-	TRBJ2-4	12	-	TGTGCCAGCACTCTGGACAGCGAGACTCAGTACTTC	CASTLDSETQYF
TRBV5-6	few	TRBJ2-2	15	-	TGTGCCAGCGGGGGGGACAGGAGGTGGTCCGGGGAGCTGTTTTTT	CASGGDRRWSGELFF
TRBV7-9	few	TRBJ1-1	14	-	TGTGCCAGCAGCTCCCGGCACAAGAACACTGAAGCTTTCTTT	CASSSRHKNTEAFF
TRBV19	-	TRBJ1-4	15	-	TGTGCCAGTAGCACTAAGACAGGAGGGGATGAAAAACTGTTTTTT	CASSTKTGGDEKLFF
TRBV14	-	TRBJ2-3	19	TRBD2	TGTGCCAGCAGCCAAGAGGGCTTGACTAGCGGGGCCCTTGGGGATACGCAGTATTTT	CASSQEGLTSGALGDTQYF
TRBV6-5	-	TRBJ1-1	15	TRBD1	TGTGCCAGCAGTTACGCCCGACAGGGGCGGGATGAAGCTTTCTTT	CASSYARQGRDEAFF
TRBV27	-	TRBJ2-7	12	TRBD1	TGTGCCAGCAGGCCTACAGGGGGCGAGCAGTACTTC	CASRPTGGEQYF
TRBV2	-	TRBJ1-2	14	-	TGTGCCAGCAGTGAGCCCGGGGGCGGGGGGGGCTACACCTTC	CASSEPGGGGGYTF